This T cell receptor beta chain was captured in a study of blood T cell repertoires in COVID-19. A single count supports this clone. The method was immunoSEQ multiplex PCR; TCRdb's version includes in-frame clones alone and lacks a portion of them. The sample lists about 310,000 clones; about nine tenths were seen once. This clonotype was sampled from a woman aged 40 to 50 who had recovered from COVID-19. Sequenced sample: PBMCs or T cells enriched from blood (not recorded which).

The CDR3: CASESGRGDNEQFF. In DNA form, the CDR3 reads TGTGCCAGTGAAAGCGGGAGGGGAGACAATGAGCAGTTCTTC. The chain combines TRBV3-1 (or the pseudogene TRBV3-2) with TRBJ2-1, with TRBD2 identical over 10 bases. CDR1 is LGHDT, CDR2 YNNKEL, per germline (reference sequence). The CDR3 runs 14 residues. The J segment lost 5 bases and the V segment lost 9 bases, leaving 7 bases of the junction unmatched.